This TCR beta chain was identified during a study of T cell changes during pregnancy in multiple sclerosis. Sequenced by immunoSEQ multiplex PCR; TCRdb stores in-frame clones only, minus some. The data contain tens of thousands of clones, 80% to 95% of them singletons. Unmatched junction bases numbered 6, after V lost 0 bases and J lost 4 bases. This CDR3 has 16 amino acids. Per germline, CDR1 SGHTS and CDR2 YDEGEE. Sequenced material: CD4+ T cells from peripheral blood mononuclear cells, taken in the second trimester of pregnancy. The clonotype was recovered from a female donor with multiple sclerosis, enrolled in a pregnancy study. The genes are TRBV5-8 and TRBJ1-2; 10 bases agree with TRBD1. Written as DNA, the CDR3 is TGTGCCAGCAGCTTGGGGGACAGGGGACCTCTCTATGGCTACACCTTC. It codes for CASSLGDRGPLYGYTF.